Included here is one T cell receptor beta chain sequence, with context. The antigen is not known. The source of the sample is a study of vaccination and CD4 T cells after COVID-19. Study details: In culture, cells were exposed to overlapping spike peptides from SARS-CoV-2, HCoV-NL63, HCoV-OC43 and HCoV-229E.

Cultured CD4+ T-cell DNA underwent Oncomine TCR Beta short-read sequencing. MiXCR, run by TCRdb on the PCR reads, gives a single entry per CDR3 protein. This sample yields just over 14,000 distinct CDR3 sequences, of which around 56% are seen a single time; about 7.8% belongs to the top ten. As for treatment: roughly ten-day PBMC culture with coronavirus spike peptide pools or control peptides (ViraFEST assay). The trim removed 4 bases at V and 4 bases at J, leaving 5 bases unmatched. In germline, CDR1 is SGHAT, CDR2 FQNNGV. The CDR3 has 14 amino acids. The sample was CD4+ T cells from blood, cultured in vitro. The receptor was isolated from a human donor who had recovered from COVID-19. The chain links TRBV11-2 to TRBJ1-2; TRBD1 agrees at 8 bases. CDR3 residues: CASSSSDRVYGYTF. The DNA for the CDR3 is TGTGCCAGCAGCTCTTCGGACAGGGTCTATGGCTACACCTTC.